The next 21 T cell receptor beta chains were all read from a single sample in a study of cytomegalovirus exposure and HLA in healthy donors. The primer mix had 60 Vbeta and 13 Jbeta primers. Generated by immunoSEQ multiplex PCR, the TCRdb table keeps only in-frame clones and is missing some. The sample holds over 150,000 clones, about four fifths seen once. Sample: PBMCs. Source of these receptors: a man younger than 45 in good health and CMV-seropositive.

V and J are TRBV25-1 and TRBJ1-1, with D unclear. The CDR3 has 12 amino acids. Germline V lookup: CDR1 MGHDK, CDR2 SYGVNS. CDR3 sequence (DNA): TGTGCTACCCGAGGAGTAAGCACTGAAGCTTTCTTT. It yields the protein CATRGVSTEAFF.

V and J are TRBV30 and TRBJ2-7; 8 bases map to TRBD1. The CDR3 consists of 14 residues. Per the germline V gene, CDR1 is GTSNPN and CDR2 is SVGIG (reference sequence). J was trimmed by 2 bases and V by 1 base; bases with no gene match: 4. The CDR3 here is CAWSADRGAYEQYF. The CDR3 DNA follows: TGTGCCTGGAGTGCCGACAGGGGCGCCTACGAGCAGTACTTC.

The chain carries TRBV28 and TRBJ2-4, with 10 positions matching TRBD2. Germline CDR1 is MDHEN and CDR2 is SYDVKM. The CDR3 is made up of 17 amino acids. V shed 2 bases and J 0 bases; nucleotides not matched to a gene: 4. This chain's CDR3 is CASSLPLAGGAKNIQYF. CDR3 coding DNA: TGTGCCAGCAGTTTACCATTAGCGGGAGGAGCCAAAAACATTCAGTACTTC.

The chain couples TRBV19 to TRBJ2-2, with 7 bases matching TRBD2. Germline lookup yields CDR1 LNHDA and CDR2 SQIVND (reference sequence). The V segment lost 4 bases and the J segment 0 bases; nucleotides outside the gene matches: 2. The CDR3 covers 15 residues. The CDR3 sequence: CASSTGTTNTGELFF. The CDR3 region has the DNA TGTGCCAGTAGTACCGGGACTACGAACACCGGGGAGCTGTTTTTT.

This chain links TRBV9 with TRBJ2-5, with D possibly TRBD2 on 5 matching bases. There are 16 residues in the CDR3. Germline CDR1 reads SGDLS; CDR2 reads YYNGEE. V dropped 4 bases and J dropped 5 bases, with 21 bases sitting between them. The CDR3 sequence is CASSPGVSGLRETQYF. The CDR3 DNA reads TGTGCCAGCAGCCCCGGGGTGAGTGGCCTGAGGGAGACCCAGTACTTC.

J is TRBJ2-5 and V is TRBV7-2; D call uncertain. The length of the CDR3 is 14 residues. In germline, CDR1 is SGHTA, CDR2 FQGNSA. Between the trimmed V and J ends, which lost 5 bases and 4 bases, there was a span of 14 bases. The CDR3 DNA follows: TGTGCCAGCAGCCGGTACCTGGGCCGAGAGACCCAGTACTTC. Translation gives CASSRYLGRETQYF.

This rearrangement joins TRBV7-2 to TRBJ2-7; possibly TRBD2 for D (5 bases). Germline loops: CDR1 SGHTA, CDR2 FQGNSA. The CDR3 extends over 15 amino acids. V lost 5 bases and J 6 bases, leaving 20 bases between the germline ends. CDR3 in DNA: TGTGCCAGCAGCCTGGACTCCCTTAATCAACGCGAGCAGTACTTC. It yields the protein CASSLDSLNQREQYF. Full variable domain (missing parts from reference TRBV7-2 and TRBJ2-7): GAGVSQSPSNKVTEKGKDVELRCDPISGHTALYWYRQSLGQGLEFLIYFQGNSAPDKSGLPSDRFSAERTGGSVSTLTIQRTQQEDSAVYLCASSLDSLNQREQYFGPGTRLTVT.

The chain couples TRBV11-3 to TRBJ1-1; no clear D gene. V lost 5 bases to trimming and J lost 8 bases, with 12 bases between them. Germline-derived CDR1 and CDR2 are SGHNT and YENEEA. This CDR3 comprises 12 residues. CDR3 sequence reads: CASSPGRGEAFF. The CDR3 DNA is TGTGCCAGCAGCCCCGGACGCGGGGAAGCTTTCTTT.

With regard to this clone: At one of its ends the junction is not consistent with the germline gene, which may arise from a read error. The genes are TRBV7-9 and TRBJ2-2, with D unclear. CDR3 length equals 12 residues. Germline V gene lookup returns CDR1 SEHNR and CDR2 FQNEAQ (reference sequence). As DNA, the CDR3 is TGTTCCAGCAGCTCCTACACCGGGGAGCTGTTTTTT. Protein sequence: CSSSSYTGELFF.

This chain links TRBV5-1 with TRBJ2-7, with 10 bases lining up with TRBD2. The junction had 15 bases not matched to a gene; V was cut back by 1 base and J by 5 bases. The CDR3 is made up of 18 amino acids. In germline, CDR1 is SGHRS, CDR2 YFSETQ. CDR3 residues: CASSLSASGSLSYHEQYF. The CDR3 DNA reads TGCGCCAGCAGCTTGTCGGCTAGCGGGAGTCTCTCGTACCACGAGCAGTACTTC.

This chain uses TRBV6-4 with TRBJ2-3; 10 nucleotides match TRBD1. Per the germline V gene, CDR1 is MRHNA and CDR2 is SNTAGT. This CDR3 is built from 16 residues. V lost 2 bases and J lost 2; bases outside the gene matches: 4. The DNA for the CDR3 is TGTGCCAGCAGTGACACCGGGACAGGGGTCACAGATACGCAGTATTTT. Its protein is CASSDTGTGVTDTQYF.

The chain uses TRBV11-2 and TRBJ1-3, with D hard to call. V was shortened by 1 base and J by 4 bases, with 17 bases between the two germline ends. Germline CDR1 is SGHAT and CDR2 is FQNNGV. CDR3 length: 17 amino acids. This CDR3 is CASSLAPWRSGGNTIYF. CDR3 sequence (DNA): TGTGCCAGCAGCTTAGCCCCTTGGCGGTCCGGGGGAAACACCATATATTTT.

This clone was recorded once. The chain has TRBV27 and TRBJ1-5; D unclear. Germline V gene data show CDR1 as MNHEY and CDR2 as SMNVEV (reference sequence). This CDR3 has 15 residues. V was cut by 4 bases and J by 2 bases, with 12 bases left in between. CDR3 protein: CASSSTGRGNQPQHF. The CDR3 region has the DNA TGTGCCAGCAGTTCCACGGGGAGAGGCAATCAGCCCCAGCATTTT.

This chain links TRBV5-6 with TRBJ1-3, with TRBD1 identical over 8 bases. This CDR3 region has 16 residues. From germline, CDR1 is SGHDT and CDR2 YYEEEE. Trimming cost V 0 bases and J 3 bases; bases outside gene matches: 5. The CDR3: CASSLGQGIFGNTIYF. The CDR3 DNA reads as TGTGCCAGCAGCTTGGGACAGGGGATTTTTGGAAACACCATATATTTT.

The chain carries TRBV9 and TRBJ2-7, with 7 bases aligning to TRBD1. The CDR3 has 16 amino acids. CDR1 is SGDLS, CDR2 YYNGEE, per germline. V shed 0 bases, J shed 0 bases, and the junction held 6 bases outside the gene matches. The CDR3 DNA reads TGTGCCAGCAGCGTAGGTGGACAGGTCAGCTCCTACGAGCAGTACTTC. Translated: CASSVGGQVSSYEQYF.

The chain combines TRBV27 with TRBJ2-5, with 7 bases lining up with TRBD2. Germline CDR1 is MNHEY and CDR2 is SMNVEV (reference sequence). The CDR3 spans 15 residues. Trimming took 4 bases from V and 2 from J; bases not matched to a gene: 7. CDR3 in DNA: TGTGCCAGCAGTTCTAGAGCGGGAACTCAAGAGACCCAGTACTTC. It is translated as CASSSRAGTQETQYF.

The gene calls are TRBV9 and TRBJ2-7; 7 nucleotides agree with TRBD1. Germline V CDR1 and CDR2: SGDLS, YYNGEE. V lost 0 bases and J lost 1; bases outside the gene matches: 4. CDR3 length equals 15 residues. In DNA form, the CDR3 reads TGTGCCAGCAGCGTAGGAGGGGGACAGTCCTACGAGCAGTACTTC. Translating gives CASSVGGGQSYEQYF.

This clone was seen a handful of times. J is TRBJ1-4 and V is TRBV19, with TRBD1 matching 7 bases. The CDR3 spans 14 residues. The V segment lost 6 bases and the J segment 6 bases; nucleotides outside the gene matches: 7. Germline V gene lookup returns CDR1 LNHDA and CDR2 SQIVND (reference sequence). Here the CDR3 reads CASRTDRWDEKLFF. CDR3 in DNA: TGTGCCAGTAGAACGGACAGGTGGGATGAAAAACTGTTTTTT.

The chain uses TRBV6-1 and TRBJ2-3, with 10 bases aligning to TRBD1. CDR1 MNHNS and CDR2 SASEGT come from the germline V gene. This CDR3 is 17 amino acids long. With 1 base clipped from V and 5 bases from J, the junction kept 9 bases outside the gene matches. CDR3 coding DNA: TGTGCCAGCAGTGAAGTGGTCGGGGGACAGGGGAAAGATACGCAGTATTTT. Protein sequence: CASSEVVGGQGKDTQYF.

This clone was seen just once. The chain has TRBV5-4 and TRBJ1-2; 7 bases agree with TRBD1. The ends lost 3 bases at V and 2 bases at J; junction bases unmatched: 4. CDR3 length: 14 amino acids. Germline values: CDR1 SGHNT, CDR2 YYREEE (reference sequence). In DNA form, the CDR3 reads TGTGCCAGCAGCTACTGGACAGGAAACTATGGCTACACCTTC. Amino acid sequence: CASSYWTGNYGYTF.

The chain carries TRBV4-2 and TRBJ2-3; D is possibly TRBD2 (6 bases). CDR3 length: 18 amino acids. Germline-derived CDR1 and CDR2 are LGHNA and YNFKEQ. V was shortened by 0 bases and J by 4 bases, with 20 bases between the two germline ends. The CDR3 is CASSQEWQRAHLADTQYF. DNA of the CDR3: TGTGCCAGCAGCCAAGAATGGCAGCGGGCTCACCTGGCAGATACGCAGTATTTT.